What follows is one TCR beta chain and its context. Its cognate antigen has yet to be identified. Base qualities are not provided; no much larger clone lies one nucleotide away. The collaborating institutions used their own protocols to collect whole blood in K2EDTA tubes. Collaborator samples were shipped for TCRbeta analysis as frozen whole blood, isolated PBMCs, or DNA extracted from either sample type. The immunoSEQ Assay, a bias-controlled multiplex PCR, was used to amplify TCRbeta CDR3 regions from genomic DNA. Per the authors' processing: Within the assay, amplification of reference gene primers was used to estimate how many nucleated cells each sample contained. To quantify the absolute abundance of each unique TCRbeta CDR3 rearrangement, sequence reads were collapsed and filtered. For each sample, productive Simpson clonality was calculated as the square root of Simpson's diversity index across productive rearrangements. TCRdb took this table from immuneACCESS and kept in-frame rearrangements with V and J called. Such tables lack part of the clones; where checked against another copy, unresolved V genes explain under half of the gap, and the rest is unexplained. From that table come the V and J calls and clone size; the DNA was used to work out D and trimming. The sample yields around 170,000 clones; about 82% were counted once. The ten largest clonotypes hold 6% to 7.5% of the sample.

These data originate in a study of blood T cell repertoires in COVID-19 (TCRdb year 2020). Background on the whole study: The collaborator samples originated in the United States, Italy and Spain and spanned the acute and convalescent phases of COVID-19. The material from the prospective study consisted of cDNA or gDNA derived from T cells, B-cell-depleted T cells, or PBMCs. Deeply sampled blood TCRbeta repertoires from subjects exposed to, actively infected with, or recovered from COVID-19 were included in the dataset. The repertoires were released in a freely available public database intended as a resource for research on the immune response to SARS-CoV-2. Samples were obtained from the ongoing ImmuneRACE study (first 160 participants) and from over 1,000 subjects provided by 6 global collaborators. Nearly every sample came with metadata listing a de-identified subject ID, COVID-19 status, age in years and sex. Where HLA class I and class II types were available, the types were taken from metadata supplied by the sample provider, not from assay-based typing. Overall study results and their limits: The quantity of clinical and demographic metadata differed by source and by participant and was supplied without curation.

Via the germline V gene (reference sequence), CDR1 is LNHDA and CDR2 SQIVND. Taken from cysteine to phenylalanine, the CDR3 has 14 residues. Of all the DNA, just the CDR3 is kept, 42 bases in frame from base 1. Trimming removed 7 bases from V and 8 bases from J, leaving 17 bases between the germline ends. The TCR originated in a man aged 65 to 79 with active or convalescent COVID-19. The chain is made from TRBV19 and TRBJ1-4, and perhaps TRBD1 as D gene, on 5 matching bases. The source material was peripheral blood. The CDR3 region reads CASKGIGPPEKLFF. Read as DNA, the sequence is TGTGCCAGTAAGGGGATCGGTCCGCCGGAAAAACTGTTTTTT.